Given below is one T cell receptor (beta chain) in context. In the original processing: Counts of nucleated cells, estimated from reference gene primer amplification, were obtained. This table comes from immunoSEQ multiplex PCR, and its TCRdb copy is limited to in-frame clones, with some not included. Clone size and the V and J calls come from that table; the DNA yielded D and trimming. The sample has tens of thousands of clones, 75% to 90% seen once. Per the germline V gene, CDR1 is SGHRS and CDR2 is YFSETQ. The CDR3 contains 16 residues. Trimming left V 0 bases short and J 2 bases short, with 9 bases between. The data were taken from a study of blood T cell repertoires in COVID-19. Whole-study context: Samples came from the United States, Italy and Spain, spanning acute and convalescent COVID-19. T cells, B-cell-depleted T cells, or PBMCs provided the cDNA or gDNA that served as material.

What was sequenced was peripheral blood. This TCR came from an elderly woman with acute or convalescent COVID-19. The rearrangement uses TRBV5-1 and TRBJ2-6; D remains ambiguous. In DNA, the CDR3 is TGCGCCAGCAGCTTGGAATCTTATCCTGGGGCCAACGTCCTGACTTTC. Its translation is CASSLESYPGANVLTF.